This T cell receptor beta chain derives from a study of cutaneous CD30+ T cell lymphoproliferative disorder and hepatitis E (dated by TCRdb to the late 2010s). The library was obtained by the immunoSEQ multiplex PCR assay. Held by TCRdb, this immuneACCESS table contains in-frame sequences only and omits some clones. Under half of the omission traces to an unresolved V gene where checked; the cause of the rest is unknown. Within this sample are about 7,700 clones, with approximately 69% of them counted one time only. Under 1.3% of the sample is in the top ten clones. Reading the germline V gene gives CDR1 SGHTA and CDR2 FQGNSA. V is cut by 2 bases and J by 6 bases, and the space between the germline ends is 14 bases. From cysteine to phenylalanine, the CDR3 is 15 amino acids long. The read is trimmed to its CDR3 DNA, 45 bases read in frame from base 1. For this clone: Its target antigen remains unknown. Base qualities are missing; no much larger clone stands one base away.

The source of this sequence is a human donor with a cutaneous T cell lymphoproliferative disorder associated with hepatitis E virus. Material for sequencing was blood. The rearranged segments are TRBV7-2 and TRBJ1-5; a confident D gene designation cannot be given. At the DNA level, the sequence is TGTGCCAGCAGCTTAAAGTCAGATGGGAGTCAGCCCCAGCATTTT. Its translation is CASSLKSDGSQPQHF.